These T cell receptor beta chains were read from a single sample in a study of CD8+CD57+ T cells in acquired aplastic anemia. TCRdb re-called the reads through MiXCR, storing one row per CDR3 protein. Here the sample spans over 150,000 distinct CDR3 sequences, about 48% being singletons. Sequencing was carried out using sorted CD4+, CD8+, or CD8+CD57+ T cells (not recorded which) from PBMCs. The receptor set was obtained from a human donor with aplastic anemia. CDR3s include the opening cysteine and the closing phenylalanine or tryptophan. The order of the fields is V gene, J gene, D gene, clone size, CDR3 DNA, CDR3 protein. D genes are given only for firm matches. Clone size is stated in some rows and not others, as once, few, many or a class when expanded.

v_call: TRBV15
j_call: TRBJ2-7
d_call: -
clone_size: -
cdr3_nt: TGTGCCACCAGCAGACCCGTGACGGGGGCTGAGCAGTACTTC
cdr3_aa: CATSRPVTGAEQYF

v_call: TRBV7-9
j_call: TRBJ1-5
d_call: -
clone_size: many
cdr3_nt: TGTGCCAGCAGCTTAAGGTCTCAGCCCCAGCATTTT
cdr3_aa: CASSLRSQPQHF

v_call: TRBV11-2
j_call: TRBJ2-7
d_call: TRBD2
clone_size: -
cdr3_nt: TGTGCCAGTAGTATACGGATTGCGGGAGCCTTCTCCGAGCAGTACTTC
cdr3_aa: CASSIRIAGAFSEQYF

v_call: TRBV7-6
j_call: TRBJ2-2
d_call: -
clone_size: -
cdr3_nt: TGTGCCAGCAGCTTATCGGTGACCGGGGGTGGCCGCACCGGGGAGCTGTTTTTT
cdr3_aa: CASSLSVTGGGRTGELFF

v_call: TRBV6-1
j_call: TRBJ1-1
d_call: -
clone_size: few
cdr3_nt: TGTGCCAGCAGCGTAGCGAGAGGACGTGAAGCTTTCTTT
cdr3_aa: CASSVARGREAFF

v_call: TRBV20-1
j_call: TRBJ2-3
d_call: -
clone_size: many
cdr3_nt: TGCAGTGCTAGAGATTTAGCGCCCAGCACAGATACGCAGTATTTT
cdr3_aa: CSARDLAPSTDTQYF

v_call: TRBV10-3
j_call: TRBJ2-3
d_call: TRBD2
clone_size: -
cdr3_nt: TGTGCCATCAGTGGTGTGTGGACTAGCGGGGGATTAGATACGCAGTATTTT
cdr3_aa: CAISGVWTSGGLDTQYF

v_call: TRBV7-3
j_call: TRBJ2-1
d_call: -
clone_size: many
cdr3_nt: TGTGCCAGCAGCTCTTTCACCGGGATTTACAATGAGCAGTTCTTC
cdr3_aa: CASSSFTGIYNEQFF

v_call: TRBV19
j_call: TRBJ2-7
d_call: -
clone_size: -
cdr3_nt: TGTGCCAGTAGCGGAAGCGGACGAACCCACGAGCAGTACTTC
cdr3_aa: CASSGSGRTHEQYF

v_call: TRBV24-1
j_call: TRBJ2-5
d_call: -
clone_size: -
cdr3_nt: TGTGCCACCAGTGACACCGGACATCAAGAGACCCAGTACTTC
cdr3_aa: CATSDTGHQETQYF

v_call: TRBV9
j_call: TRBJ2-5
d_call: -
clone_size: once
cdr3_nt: TGTGCCAGCAGCGTAGACCCAGGGCAAGAGACCCAGTACTTC
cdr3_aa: CASSVDPGQETQYF

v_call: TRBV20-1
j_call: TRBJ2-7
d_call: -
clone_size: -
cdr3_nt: TGCAGTGCTAGAGGTCTGGCGGGACCGTCCTACGAGCAGTACTTC
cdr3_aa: CSARGLAGPSYEQYF

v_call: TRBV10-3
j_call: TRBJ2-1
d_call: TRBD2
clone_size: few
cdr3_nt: TGTGCCATCAGTGATCCGGGACTAGCGGGACGGAATGAGCAGTTCTTC
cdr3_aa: CAISDPGLAGRNEQFF

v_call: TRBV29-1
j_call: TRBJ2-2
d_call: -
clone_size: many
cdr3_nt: TGCAGCGTTGAAGTGGTAGGCCACACCGGGGAGCTGTTTTTT
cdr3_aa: CSVEVVGHTGELFF

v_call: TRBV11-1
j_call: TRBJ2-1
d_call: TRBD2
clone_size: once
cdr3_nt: TGTGCCAGCAGCCCCTCTAGCGGGGGGGCGAGTGAGCAGTTCTTC
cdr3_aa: CASSPSSGGASEQFF

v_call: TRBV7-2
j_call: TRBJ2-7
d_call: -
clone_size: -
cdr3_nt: TGTGCCAGCAGCTTAGATGCCCCCGCGTACGAGCAGTACTTC
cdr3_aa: CASSLDAPAYEQYF

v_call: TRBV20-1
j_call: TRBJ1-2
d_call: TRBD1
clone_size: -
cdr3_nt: TGCAGTGCTGTGACAGGGATGGATGGCTACACCTTC
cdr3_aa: CSAVTGMDGYTF

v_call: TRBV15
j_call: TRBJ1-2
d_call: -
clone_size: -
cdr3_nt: TGTGCCACCTCCCATACCCAGGGGATCTACGGCTACACCTTC
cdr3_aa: CATSHTQGIYGYTF

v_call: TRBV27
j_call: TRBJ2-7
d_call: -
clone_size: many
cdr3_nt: TGTGCCACTGAGGTGTGGCGGGCCAGCTCCTACGAGCAGTACTTC
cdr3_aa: CATEVWRASSYEQYF

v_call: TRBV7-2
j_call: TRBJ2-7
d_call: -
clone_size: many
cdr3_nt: TGTGCCAGCAGCTTAGGATCAGGGTCCTACGAGCAGTACTTC
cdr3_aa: CASSLGSGSYEQYF

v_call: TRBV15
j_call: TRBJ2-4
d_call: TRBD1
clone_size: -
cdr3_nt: TGTGCCACCAGCAGAGGGGGACAGGATAAAAACATTCAGTACTTC
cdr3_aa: CATSRGGQDKNIQYF

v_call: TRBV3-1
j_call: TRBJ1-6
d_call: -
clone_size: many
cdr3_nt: TGTGCCAGCAGCCAAGGGACGGCACATTCAAGCTCACCCCTCCACTTT
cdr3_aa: CASSQGTAHSSSPLHF

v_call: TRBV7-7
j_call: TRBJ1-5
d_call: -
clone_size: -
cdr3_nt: TGTGCCAGCAGGCTAGAGGGAGGTTTGGGAGCGCATCAGCCCCAGCATTTT
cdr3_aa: CASRLEGGLGAHQPQHF

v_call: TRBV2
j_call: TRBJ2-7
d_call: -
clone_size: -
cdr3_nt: TGTGCCAGCAGGGTATTCTGGGACGGGCCTTACGAGCAGTACTTC
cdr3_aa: CASRVFWDGPYEQYF

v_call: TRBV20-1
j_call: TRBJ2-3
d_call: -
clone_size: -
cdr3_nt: TGCAGTGCTGGAGGGGGGCGCACAGATACGCAGTATTTT
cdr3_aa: CSAGGGRTDTQYF

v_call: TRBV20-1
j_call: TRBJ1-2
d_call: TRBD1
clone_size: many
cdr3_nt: TGCAGTGCCGTGACGGGACAGGGCGTCTATGGCTACACCTTC
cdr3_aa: CSAVTGQGVYGYTF

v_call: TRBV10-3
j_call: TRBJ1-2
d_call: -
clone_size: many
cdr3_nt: TGTGCCATCAGGACTAACTATGGCTACACCTTC
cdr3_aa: CAIRTNYGYTF

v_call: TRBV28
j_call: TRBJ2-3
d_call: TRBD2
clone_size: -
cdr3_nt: TGTGCCAGCAGTTTTCTAGCGGGCACAGATACGCAGTATTTT
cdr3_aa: CASSFLAGTDTQYF